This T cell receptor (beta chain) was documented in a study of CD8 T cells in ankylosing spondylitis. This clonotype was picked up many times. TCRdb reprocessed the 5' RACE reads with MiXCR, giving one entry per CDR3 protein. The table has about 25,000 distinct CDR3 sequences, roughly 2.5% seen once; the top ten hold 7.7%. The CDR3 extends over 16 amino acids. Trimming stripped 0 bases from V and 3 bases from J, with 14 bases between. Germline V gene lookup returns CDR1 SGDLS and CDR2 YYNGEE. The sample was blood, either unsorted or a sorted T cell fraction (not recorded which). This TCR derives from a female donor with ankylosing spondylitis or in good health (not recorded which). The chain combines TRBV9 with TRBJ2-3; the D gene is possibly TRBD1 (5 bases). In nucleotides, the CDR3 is TGTGCCAGCAGCGTAGCAGGCAGGGTTCAAACAGATACGCAGTATTTT. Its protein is CASSVAGRVQTDTQYF. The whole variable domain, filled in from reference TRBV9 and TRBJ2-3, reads DSGVTQTPKHLITATGQRVTLRCSPRSGDLSVYWYQQSLDQGLQFLIQYYNGEERAKGNILERFSAQQFPDLHSELNLSSLELGDSALYFCASSVAGRVQTDTQYFGPGTRLTVL.